A single T cell receptor beta chain is shown here with its context. Its cognate antigen is unknown. A multiplex PCR was run with 60 Vbeta primers and 13 Jbeta primers. Data came from immunoSEQ multiplex PCR; TCRdb stores just in-frame clones and leaves some out. The top ten clones hold 0.5% to 0.55% of a sample with about 180,000 clones, around 79% of them seen once. The data are from a study of cytomegalovirus exposure and HLA in healthy donors. Background on the study: Samples from HLA-typed donors yielded approximately 80 million unique TCRs in an early data release.

Whole-study findings and limits: Three chains tied to CMV proved CMV antigen-specific in vitro.

Looked up from germline, CDR1 is SGHRS and CDR2 is YFSETQ. The CDR3 length is 12 residues. The J segment lost 2 bases and the V segment lost 8 bases, leaving 3 bases of the junction unmatched. The rearrangement joins TRBV5-1 to TRBJ2-7, with TRBD1 matching over 8 bases. This sequence originates from a woman in her 50s in good health and CMV-seronegative. Material for sequencing was PBMCs. Here the CDR3 reads CARGQAAYEQYF. CDR3 DNA sequence: TGCGCCAGGGGACAGGCAGCCTACGAGCAGTACTTC.